These 2 T cell receptor beta chains were sequenced from one sample in a study of blood T cell repertoires in COVID-19. Produced via immunoSEQ multiplex PCR; TCRdb's table is partial and in-frame only. Counted here are about 70,000 clones, more than 65% occurring once; the ten biggest clones make up 25% to 30%. Sequences were obtained from peripheral blood. Receptors were obtained from a woman of 80 years or more with active or convalescent COVID-19.

The chain links TRBV7-9 to TRBJ1-1; D remains ambiguous. The germline gives CDR1 SEHNR, CDR2 FQNEAQ (reference sequence). This CDR3 region has 12 residues. V was pared by 5 bases and J by 2 bases, with 6 bases between. The CDR3 reads CASSVSNTEAFF. In DNA form, the CDR3 reads TGTGCCAGCAGCGTTTCTAACACTGAAGCTTTCTTT.

This sequence joins TRBV29-1 and TRBJ2-3; D not resolved. This CDR3 contains 14 residues. The V gene lost 4 bases and the J gene lost 0 bases, with 11 bases spanning the gap. CDR1 SQVTM and CDR2 ANQGSEA come from the germline V gene. CDR3 residues: CSVAGSSSTDTQYF. The CDR3, as DNA: TGCAGCGTTGCCGGGTCCTCTAGCACAGATACGCAGTATTTT.